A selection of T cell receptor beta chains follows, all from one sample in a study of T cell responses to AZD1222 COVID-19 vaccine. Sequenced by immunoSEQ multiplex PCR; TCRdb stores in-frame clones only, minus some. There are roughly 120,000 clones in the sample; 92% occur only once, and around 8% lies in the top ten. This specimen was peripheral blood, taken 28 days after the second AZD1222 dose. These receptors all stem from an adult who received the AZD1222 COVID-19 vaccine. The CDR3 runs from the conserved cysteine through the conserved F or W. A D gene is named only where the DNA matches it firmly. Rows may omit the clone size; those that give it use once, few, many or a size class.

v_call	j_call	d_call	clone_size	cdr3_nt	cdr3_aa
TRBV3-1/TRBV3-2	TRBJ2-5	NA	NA	TGTGCCAGCAGCCTGATTAGCGGCGCGGAGACCCAGTACTTC	CASSLISGAETQYF
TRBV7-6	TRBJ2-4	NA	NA	TGTGCCAGCAGCTTATCTCCAACAGCCAAAAACATTCAGTACTTC	CASSLSPTAKNIQYF
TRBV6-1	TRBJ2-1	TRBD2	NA	TGTGCCAGCAGTGAATGGGGGACTACCTACAATGAGCAGTTCTTC	CASSEWGTTYNEQFF
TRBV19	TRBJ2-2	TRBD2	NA	TGTGCCAGTAGTTCGGGACTAGCGGCGAACACCGGGGAGCTGTTTTTT	CASSSGLAANTGELFF
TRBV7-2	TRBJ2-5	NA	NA	TGTGCCAGCAGCTTAGGGAACAGGGAGACCCAGTACTTC	CASSLGNRETQYF
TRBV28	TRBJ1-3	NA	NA	TGTGCCAGCCGCTTAGGGGGCTCTGGAAACACCATATATTTT	CASRLGGSGNTIYF
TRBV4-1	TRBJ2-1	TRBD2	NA	TGCGCCAGCAGCCAACAGACTAGCGGGGGATACAATGAGCAGTTCTTC	CASSQQTSGGYNEQFF
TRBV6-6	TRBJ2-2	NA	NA	TGTGCCAGCAGTTACAGGGAGCCGAACACCGGGGAGCTGTTTTTT	CASSYREPNTGELFF
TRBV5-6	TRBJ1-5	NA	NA	TGTGCCAGCAGCTTGAATAGGGACGGCCATCAGCCCCAGCATTTT	CASSLNRDGHQPQHF
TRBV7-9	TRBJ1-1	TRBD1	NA	TGTGCCAGCAGCTTAAGACAGGGTGAAAACACTGAAGCTTTCTTT	CASSLRQGENTEAFF
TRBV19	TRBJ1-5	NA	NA	TGTGCCAGTAGTATAGCACAGGTACGCTCAGATCAGCCCCAGCATTTT	CASSIAQVRSDQPQHF
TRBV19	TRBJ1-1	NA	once	TGTGCCAGTAGTATCGGGGTGAACACTGAAGCTTTCTTT	CASSIGVNTEAFF
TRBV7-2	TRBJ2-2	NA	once	TGTGCCAGCACCCGACAGGCGAACACCGGGGAGCTGTTTTTT	CASTRQANTGELFF
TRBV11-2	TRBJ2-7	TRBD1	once	TGTGCCAGCAGCCCCCGCCGAGACAGGGGCCTGAGGTCCTACGAGCAGTACTTC	CASSPRRDRGLRSYEQYF
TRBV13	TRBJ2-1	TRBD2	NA	TGTGCCAGCAGCTTAGTTTTCGGCGGGAGCTCCTACAATGAGCAGTTCTTC	CASSLVFGGSSYNEQFF
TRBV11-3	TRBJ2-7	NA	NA	TGTGCCAGCAGCTTAGTTAGTGACGACGAGCAGTACTTC	CASSLVSDDEQYF
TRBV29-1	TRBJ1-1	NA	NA	TGCAGCGCAGTGACAGTCCTCACTGAAGCTTTCTTT	CSAVTVLTEAFF
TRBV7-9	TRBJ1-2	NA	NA	TGTGCCAGCAGCTTACTGGGGACCCAAGGCTACACCTTC	CASSLLGTQGYTF
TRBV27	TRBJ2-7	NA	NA	TGTGCCAGCAGACCTCCGGGATCCGTTACCTACGAGCAGTACTTC	CASRPPGSVTYEQYF